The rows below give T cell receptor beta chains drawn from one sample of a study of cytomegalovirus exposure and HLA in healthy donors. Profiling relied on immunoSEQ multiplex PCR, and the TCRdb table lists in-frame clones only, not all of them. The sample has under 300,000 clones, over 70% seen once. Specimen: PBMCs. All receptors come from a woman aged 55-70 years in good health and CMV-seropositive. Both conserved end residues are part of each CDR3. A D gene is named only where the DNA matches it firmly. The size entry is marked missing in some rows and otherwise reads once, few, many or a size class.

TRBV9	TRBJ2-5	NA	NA	CASSVGGWGETQYF	TGTGCCAGCAGCGTGGGGGGATGGGGAGAGACCCAGTACTTC
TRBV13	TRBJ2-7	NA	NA	CASSNAGFLNKEQYF	TGTGCCAGCAGCAACGCCGGGTTCTTGAATAAGGAGCAGTACTTC
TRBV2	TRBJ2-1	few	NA	CASLRGLGVF	TGTGCCAGCCTGCGGGGGCTTGGGGTCTTC
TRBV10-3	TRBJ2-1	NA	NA	CASNSGYNEQFF	TGTGCCAGCAATAGCGGTTACAATGAGCAGTTCTTC
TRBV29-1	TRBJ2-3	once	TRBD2	CSVEELAGGTDTQYF	TGCAGCGTTGAAGAGCTTGCGGGAGGCACAGATACGCAGTATTTT
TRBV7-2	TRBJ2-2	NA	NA	CASSLVLYTGELFF	TGTGCCAGCAGCTTAGTTCTGTACACCGGGGAGCTGTTTTTT
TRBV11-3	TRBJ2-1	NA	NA	CASSAQGYEQFF	TGTGCCAGCAGCGCCCAGGGGTATGAGCAGTTCTTC
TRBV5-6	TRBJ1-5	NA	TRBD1	CASSQRDRLDQPQHF	TGTGCCAGCAGCCAGAGGGACAGGTTGGATCAGCCCCAGCATTTT
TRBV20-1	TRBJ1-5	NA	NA	CSARAGQPQHF	TGCAGTGCTAGAGCCGGTCAGCCCCAGCATTTT
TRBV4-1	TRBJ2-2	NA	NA	CASSQGSGVANTGELFF	TGCGCCAGCAGCCAAGGTTCGGGAGTCGCGAACACCGGGGAGCTGTTTTTT
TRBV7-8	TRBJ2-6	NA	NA	CASSLADSWGANVLTF	TGTGCCAGCAGCTTAGCGGACAGCTGGGGGGCCAACGTCCTGACTTTC
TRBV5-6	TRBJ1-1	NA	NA	CASSLGLTENTEAFF	TGTGCCAGCAGCTTGGGCCTCACAGAGAACACTGAAGCTTTCTTT
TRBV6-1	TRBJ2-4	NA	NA	CASLALAKNIQYF	TGTGCCAGCTTAGCCCTAGCCAAAAACATTCAGTACTTC
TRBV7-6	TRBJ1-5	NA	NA	CASSAMAGNQPQHF	TGTGCCAGCAGCGCAATGGCGGGGAATCAGCCCCAGCATTTT
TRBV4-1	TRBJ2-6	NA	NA	CASSLWGGQANVLTF	TGCGCCAGCAGCCTATGGGGGGGACAGGCCAACGTCCTGACTTTC
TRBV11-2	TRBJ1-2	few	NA	CASSPPGIHLTYTF	TGTGCCAGCAGCCCCCCAGGGATCCATTTGACCTACACCTTC
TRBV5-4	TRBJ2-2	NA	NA	CANSGNTGELFF	TGTGCCAATAGCGGGAACACCGGGGAGCTGTTTTTT
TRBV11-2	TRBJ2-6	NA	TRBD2	CASSLLAGTSGANVLTF	TGTGCCAGCAGCTTACTAGCGGGAACGTCTGGGGCCAACGTCCTGACTTTC
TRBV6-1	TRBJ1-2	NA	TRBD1	CASSEGTGKGGYTF	TGTGCCAGCAGTGAAGGGACAGGGAAGGGTGGCTACACCTTC
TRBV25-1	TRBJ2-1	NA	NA	CASSSPGSKEQFF	TGTGCCAGCAGTTCGCCGGGAAGCAAAGAGCAGTTCTTC
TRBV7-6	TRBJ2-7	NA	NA	CASSLEVRGYEQYF	TGTGCCAGCAGCTTAGAGGTGCGGGGCTACGAGCAGTACTTC
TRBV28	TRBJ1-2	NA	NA	CASSLLEAAYGYTF	TGTGCCAGCAGTTTACTCGAGGCCGCTTATGGCTACACCTTC
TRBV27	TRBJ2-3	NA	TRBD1	CASSYGQGARKADTQYF	TGTGCCAGCAGTTACGGACAGGGGGCTAGAAAGGCAGATACGCAGTATTTT
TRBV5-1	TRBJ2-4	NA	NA	CASSLVLDKNIQYF	TGCGCCAGCAGCTTGGTTCTAGATAAAAACATTCAGTACTTC
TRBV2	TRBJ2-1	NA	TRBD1	CASSTLGTGYEQFF	TGTGCCAGCAGTACCCTTGGGACAGGATATGAGCAGTTCTTC
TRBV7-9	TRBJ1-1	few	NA	CASSLDRF	TGTGCCAGCAGCTTGGACAGATTT
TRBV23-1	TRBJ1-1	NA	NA	CASSQVADKNTEAFF	TGCGCCAGCAGTCAAGTGGCAGACAAGAACACTGAAGCTTTCTTT
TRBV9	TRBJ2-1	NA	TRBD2	CASSRRLAGYNEQFF	TGTGCCAGCAGCCGCCGGCTAGCGGGTTACAATGAGCAGTTCTTC
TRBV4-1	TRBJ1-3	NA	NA	CASSQGAVPWNTIYF	TGCGCCAGCAGCCAAGGTGCGGTCCCGTGGAACACCATATATTTT
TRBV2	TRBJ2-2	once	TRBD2	CASSGTSGNTGELFF	TGTGCCAGCAGTGGGACTAGCGGGAACACCGGGGAGCTGTTTTTT
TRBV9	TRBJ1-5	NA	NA	CASSVSPGQPQHF	TGTGCCAGCAGCGTCTCCCCCGGTCAGCCCCAGCATTTT
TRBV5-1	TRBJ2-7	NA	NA	CASSLRGEQYF	TGCGCCAGCAGCTTAAGGGGAGAGCAGTACTTC
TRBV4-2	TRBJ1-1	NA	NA	CASSQGGGNTEAFF	TGTGCCAGCAGCCAAGGAGGAGGTAACACTGAAGCTTTCTTT
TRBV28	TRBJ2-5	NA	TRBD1	CATGAPGQGAGETQYF	TGTGCCACCGGGGCCCCGGGACAGGGGGCGGGTGAGACCCAGTACTTC
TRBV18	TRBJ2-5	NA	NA	CASSPNQETQYF	TGTGCCAGCTCACCTAACCAAGAGACCCAGTACTTC
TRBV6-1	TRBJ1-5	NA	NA	CASSKQGHQPQHF	TGTGCCAGCAGTAAACAGGGACATCAGCCCCAGCATTTT
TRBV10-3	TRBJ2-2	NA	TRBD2	CAISEGLAGTAGELFF	TGTGCCATCAGTGAGGGACTAGCGGGAACGGCCGGGGAGCTGTTTTTT
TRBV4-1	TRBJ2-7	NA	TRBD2	CASSLLTGTSDEQYF	TGCGCCAGCAGCCTCCTTACGGGTACTAGCGACGAGCAGTACTTC
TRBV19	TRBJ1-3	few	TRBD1	CASSDTGTGGHTIYF	TGTGCCAGTAGTGATACCGGGACAGGGGGACACACCATATATTTT
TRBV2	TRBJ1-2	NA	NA	CASTQGYTF	TGTGCCAGTACCCAGGGCTACACCTTC
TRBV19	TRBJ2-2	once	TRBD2	CASSISRTSGRDTGELFF	TGTGCCAGTAGTATATCTCGGACTAGCGGGAGGGACACCGGGGAGCTGTTTTTT
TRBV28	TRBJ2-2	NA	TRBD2	CASSLTRLAGDTGELFF	TGTGCCAGCAGTCTCACCCGACTAGCGGGAGACACCGGGGAGCTGTTTTTT
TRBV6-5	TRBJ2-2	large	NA	CASSPQYTGELFF	TGTGCCAGCAGCCCTCAGTACACCGGGGAGCTGTTTTTT
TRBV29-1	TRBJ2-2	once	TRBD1	CSVAGQGSTGELFF	TGCAGCGTGGCAGGACAGGGGAGCACCGGGGAGCTGTTTTTT
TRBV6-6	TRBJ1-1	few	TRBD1	CASRGQGAMNTEAFF	TGTGCCAGCAGAGGACAGGGGGCAATGAACACTGAAGCTTTCTTT
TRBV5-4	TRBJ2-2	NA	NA	CASSGQIGNRDLGGELFF	TGTGCCAGCAGCGGACAAATCGGAAATCGAGACCTCGGCGGGGAGCTGTTTTTT
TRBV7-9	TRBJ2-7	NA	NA	CASSQALAAGEQYF	TGTGCCAGCAGCCAGGCACTAGCAGCCGGGGAGCAGTACTTC
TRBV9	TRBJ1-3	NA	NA	CASSVESGNTIYF	TGTGCCAGCAGCGTAGAGAGTGGAAACACCATATATTTT
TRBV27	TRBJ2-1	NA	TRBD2	CASSLAGGPIRAYNEQFF	TGTGCCAGCAGTTTAGCGGGAGGGCCGATTAGAGCCTACAATGAGCAGTTCTTC
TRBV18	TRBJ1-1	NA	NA	CASSPAAGNTEAFF	TGTGCCAGCTCACCAGCGGCGGGCAACACTGAAGCTTTCTTT
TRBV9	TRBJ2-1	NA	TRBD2	CASSVETSGRGEQFF	TGTGCCAGCAGCGTAGAGACTAGCGGGAGGGGTGAGCAGTTCTTC
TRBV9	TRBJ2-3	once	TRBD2	CASSLGLAGDTQYF	TGTGCCAGCAGCCTTGGACTAGCGGGAGATACGCAGTATTTT
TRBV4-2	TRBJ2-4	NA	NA	CASSQVPAGGQNIQYF	TGTGCCAGCAGCCAAGTACCGGCCGGGGGACAAAACATTCAGTACTTC
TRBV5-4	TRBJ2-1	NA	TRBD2	CASSFRTSSSYNEQFF	TGTGCCAGCAGCTTCCGGACTAGCAGCTCCTACAATGAGCAGTTCTTC